This T cell receptor beta chain emerged from a study of a mutant IDH1 vaccine in newly diagnosed glioma. About the study: Prior therapy was radiotherapy, temozolomide, or both; most received both.

The CDR3 extends over 12 amino acids. Germline CDR1 reads SGHDT; CDR2 reads YYEEEE. V lost 5 bases and J 5 bases, leaving 10 bases between the germline ends. Repertoires were generated with immunoSEQ multiplex PCR, while TCRdb's copy carries only in-frame clones and drops some. Of 25,000 to 30,000 clones listed, approximately 78% are singletons. The time point was: week 23, last vaccination. In every dose of vaccine, 300 ug of mutant IDH1 20-mer peptide was given alongside topical imiquimod. Each donor presented with a new WHO grade 3 or 4 astrocytoma that tested IDH1-mutant and showed ATRX loss. As to this clone: Its cognate antigen is unknown.

The TCR originated in a woman aged 25 to 39 with glioma. The sample here was PBMCs, taken from a glioma patient whose treatment included an IDH1 peptide vaccine. The genes are TRBV5-6 and TRBJ2-5, with a possible D match to TRBD2 (6 bases). The CDR3 loop is CASRWGEETQYF. The CDR3 DNA reads TGTGCCAGCAGGTGGGGGGAGGAGACCCAGTACTTC.